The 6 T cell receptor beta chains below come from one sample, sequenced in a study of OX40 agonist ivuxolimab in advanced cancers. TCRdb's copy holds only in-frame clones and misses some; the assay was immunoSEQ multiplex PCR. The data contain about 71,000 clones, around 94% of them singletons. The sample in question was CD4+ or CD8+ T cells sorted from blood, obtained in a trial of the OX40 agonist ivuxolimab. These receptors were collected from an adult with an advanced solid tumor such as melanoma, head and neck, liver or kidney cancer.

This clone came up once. In DNA form, the CDR3 reads TGTGCCAGCAGCCACGGGGGCACCTACGAGCAGTACTTC. Protein: CASSHGGTYEQYF. The J gene is TRBJ2-7, the V gene TRBV7-2; TRBD1 or TRBD2 may be the D gene (6 bases each). Deletions cut 5 bases from V and 2 bases from J, with 10 bases between. The CDR3 consists of 13 residues. Looked up from germline, CDR1 is SGHTA and CDR2 is FQGNSA.

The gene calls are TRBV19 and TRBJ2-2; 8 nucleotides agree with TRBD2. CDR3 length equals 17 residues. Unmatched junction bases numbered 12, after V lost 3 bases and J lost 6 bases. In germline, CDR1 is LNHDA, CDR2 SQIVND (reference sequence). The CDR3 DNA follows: TGTGCCAGTAGTATCCAACCGGCCGGGGGGGTGTCCGGGGAGCTGTTTTTT. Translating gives CASSIQPAGGVSGELFF.

CDR3 bases: TGTGCCAGCAGCTTGCAGGGGGGGACCTACGAGCAGTACTTC. This gives the protein CASSLQGGTYEQYF. The rearrangement uses TRBV5-5 and TRBJ2-7, with D perhaps given as TRBD1 or TRBD2 (7 bases each). Germline V CDR1 and CDR2: SGHKS, YYEKEE (reference sequence). The CDR3 spans 14 residues. The ends were cut back, 1 base at V and 2 bases at J, with 10 bases in the middle.

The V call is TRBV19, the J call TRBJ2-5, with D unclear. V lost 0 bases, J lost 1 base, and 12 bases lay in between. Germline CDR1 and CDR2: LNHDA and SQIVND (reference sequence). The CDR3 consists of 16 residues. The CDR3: CASSIEAVERQETQYF. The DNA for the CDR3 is TGTGCCAGTAGTATAGAGGCAGTGGAGCGCCAAGAGACCCAGTACTTC. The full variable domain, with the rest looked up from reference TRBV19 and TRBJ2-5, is DGGITQSPKYLFRKEGQNVTLSCEQNLNHDAMYWYRQDPGQGLRLIYYSQIVNDFQKGDIAEGYSVSREKKESFPLTVTSAQKNPTAFYLCASSIEAVERQETQYFGPGTRLLVL.

Here the CDR3 reads CASSQDTAMNTGELFF. The CDR3 DNA reads TGCGCCAGCAGCCAAGACACGGCGATGAACACCGGGGAGCTGTTTTTT. The chain is built from TRBV4-3 and TRBJ2-2; D unresolved. Germline lookup yields CDR1 LGHNA and CDR2 YSLEER. V lost 0 bases and J lost 1, with 9 bases in between. CDR3 length equals 16 residues.

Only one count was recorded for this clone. The CDR3 region is CASSPQGTSGSYEQYF. Here the CDR3 DNA reads TGTGCCAGTAGTCCCCAAGGGACTAGCGGATCCTACGAGCAGTACTTC. V and J are TRBV19 and TRBJ2-7; 11 bases line up with TRBD2. With V trimmed by 5 bases and J by 1 base, 7 bases remained unmatched. Germline V gene lookup returns CDR1 LNHDA and CDR2 SQIVND (reference sequence). The CDR3 totals 16 residues.